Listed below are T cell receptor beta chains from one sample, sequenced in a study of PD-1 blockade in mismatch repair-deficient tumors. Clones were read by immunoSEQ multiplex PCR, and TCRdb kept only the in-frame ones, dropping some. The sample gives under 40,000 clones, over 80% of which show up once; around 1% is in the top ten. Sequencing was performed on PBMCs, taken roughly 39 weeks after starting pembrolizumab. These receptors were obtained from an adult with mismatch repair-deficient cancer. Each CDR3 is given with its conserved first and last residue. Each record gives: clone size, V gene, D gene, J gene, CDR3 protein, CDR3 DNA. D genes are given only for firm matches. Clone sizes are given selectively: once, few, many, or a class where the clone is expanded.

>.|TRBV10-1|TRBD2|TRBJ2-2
CASGPGPTSPGELFF
TGCGCCAGCGGTCCCGGCCCGACTAGCCCCGGGGAGCTGTTTTTT
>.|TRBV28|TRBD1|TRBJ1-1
CASSRQGARTEAFF
TGTGCCAGCAGTAGACAGGGGGCGAGGACTGAAGCTTTCTTT
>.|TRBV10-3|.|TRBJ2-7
CAIKESTESYEQYF
TGTGCCATCAAGGAATCGACAGAATCCTACGAGCAGTACTTC
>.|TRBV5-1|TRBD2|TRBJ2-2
CASSYSAGANTGELFF
TGCGCCAGCAGCTACTCAGCGGGAGCGAACACCGGGGAGCTGTTTTTT
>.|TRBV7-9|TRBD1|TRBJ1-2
CASSPRTGINYGYTF
TGTGCCAGCAGCCCCCGGACAGGAATTAACTATGGCTACACCTTC
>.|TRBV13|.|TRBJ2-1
CASSPKSHEQFF
TGTGCCAGCAGCCCCAAATCCCATGAGCAGTTCTTC
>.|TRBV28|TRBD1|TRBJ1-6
CASSSYPPGQGLAPLHF
TGTGCCAGCAGTTCTTACCCACCGGGACAGGGTTTGGCACCCCTCCACTTT
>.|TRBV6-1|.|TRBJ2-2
CASRTGTGELFF
TGTGCCAGCCGTACAGGGACCGGGGAGCTGTTTTTT
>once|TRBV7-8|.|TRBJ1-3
CASSLGTPNSGNTIYF
TGTGCCAGCAGCTTAGGGACACCGAACTCTGGAAACACCATATATTTT
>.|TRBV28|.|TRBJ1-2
CASSLPTTQATNYGYTF
TGTGCCAGCAGTTTACCCACGACACAAGCCACGAACTATGGCTACACCTTC
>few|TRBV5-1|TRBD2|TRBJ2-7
CASSFSTSGLYEQYF
TGCGCCAGCAGCTTTTCGACTAGCGGCCTCTACGAGCAGTACTTC
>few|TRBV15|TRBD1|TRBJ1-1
CATGTGNTEAFF
TGTGCCACGGGGACAGGGAACACTGAAGCTTTCTTT
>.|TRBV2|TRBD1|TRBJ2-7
CASRNTPTGGSGEQYF
TGTGCCAGCAGGAACACTCCGACAGGGGGCTCGGGGGAGCAGTACTTC
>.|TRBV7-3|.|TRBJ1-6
CASSATGSSPLHF
TGTGCCAGCAGCGCTACAGGTTCGTCACCCCTCCACTTT
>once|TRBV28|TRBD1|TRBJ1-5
CASGTGGAGNQPQHF
TGTGCCAGCGGAACAGGGGGCGCGGGCAATCAGCCCCAGCATTTT
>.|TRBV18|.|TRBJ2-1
CASSPPRMQGGNEQFF
TGTGCCAGCTCACCACCGAGGATGCAGGGCGGCAATGAGCAGTTCTTC
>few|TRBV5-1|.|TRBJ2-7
CASSSPGVAYEQYF
TGCGCCAGCAGCTCCCCAGGGGTAGCATACGAGCAGTACTTC
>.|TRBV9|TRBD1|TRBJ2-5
CASSVGARGLKETQYF
TGTGCCAGCAGCGTAGGCGCCAGGGGGCTTAAGGAGACCCAGTACTTC
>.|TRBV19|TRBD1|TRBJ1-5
CASSTGDQPQHF
TGTGCCAGTTCCACAGGGGACCAGCCCCAGCATTTT
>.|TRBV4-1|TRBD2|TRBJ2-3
CASSQDPAGGVDTQYF
TGCGCCAGCAGCCAAGATCCAGCGGGAGGGGTAGATACGCAGTATTTT
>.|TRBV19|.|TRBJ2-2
CASRSNQGVLHTGELFF
TGTGCCAGTCGCTCAAATCAGGGTGTATTGCACACCGGGGAGCTGTTTTTT
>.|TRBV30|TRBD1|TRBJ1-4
CAWSFMTGGVGKLFF
TGTGCCTGGAGTTTTATGACAGGGGGCGTAGGAAAACTGTTTTTT
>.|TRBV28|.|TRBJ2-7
CASGEITGSYEQYF
TGTGCCAGCGGGGAAATTACAGGGAGCTACGAGCAGTACTTC
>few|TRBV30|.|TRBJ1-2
CAWSTQGANTF
TGTGCCTGGAGCACACAGGGCGCCAACACCTTC
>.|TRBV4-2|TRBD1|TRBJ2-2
CASSQPQGVYTGELFF
TGTGCCAGCAGCCAGCCCCAGGGGGTCTACACCGGGGAGCTGTTTTTT
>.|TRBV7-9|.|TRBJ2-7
CASSLELGGISYEQYF
TGTGCCAGCAGCTTAGAGTTAGGCGGCATCTCCTACGAGCAGTACTTC
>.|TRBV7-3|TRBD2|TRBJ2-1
CASSPTSGINEQFF
TGTGCCAGCAGCCCTACTAGCGGGATAAATGAGCAGTTCTTC
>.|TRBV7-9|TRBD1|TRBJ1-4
CASSVDRGREKLFF
TGTGCCAGCAGCGTCGACAGGGGGCGTGAAAAACTGTTTTTT
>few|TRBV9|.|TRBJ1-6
CASSPTGGNAYNSPLHF
TGTGCCAGCAGCCCCACAGGAGGGAACGCCTATAATTCACCCCTCCACTTT
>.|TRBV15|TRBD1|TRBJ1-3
CATSMGQRSGNTIYF
TGTGCCACCAGCATGGGACAGCGGTCTGGAAACACCATATATTTT
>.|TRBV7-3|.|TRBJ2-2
CASSPGQNTGELFF
TGTGCCAGCAGCCCGGGACAGAACACCGGGGAGCTGTTTTTT
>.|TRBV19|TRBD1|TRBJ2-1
CASSSWDRGYNEQFF
TGTGCCAGTAGTAGCTGGGACAGGGGTTACAATGAGCAGTTCTTC
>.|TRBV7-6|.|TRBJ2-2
CASSHSDRNTGELFF
TGTGCCAGCAGCCACTCGGACAGGAACACCGGGGAGCTGTTTTTT
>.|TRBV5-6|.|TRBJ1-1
CASSFNEGGEAFF
TGTGCCAGCAGCTTTAACGAAGGGGGTGAAGCTTTCTTT
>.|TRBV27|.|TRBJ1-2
CASRSPGPSYGYTF
TGTGCCAGCAGATCACCAGGTCCCAGCTATGGCTACACCTTC
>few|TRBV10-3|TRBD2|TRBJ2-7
CAISARGSGGGSYEQYF
TGTGCCATCAGTGCGAGGGGCAGCGGCGGGGGCTCCTACGAGCAGTACTTC
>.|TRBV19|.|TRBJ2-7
CASSWGRSYEQYF
TGTGCCAGTAGTTGGGGGCGATCCTACGAGCAGTACTTC
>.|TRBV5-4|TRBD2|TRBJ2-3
CASSLRSGLTTDTQYF
TGTGCCAGCTCCCTACGTAGCGGGCTGACCACAGATACGCAGTATTTT
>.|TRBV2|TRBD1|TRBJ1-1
CASGRGDTEAFF
TGTGCCAGCGGCAGGGGGGACACTGAAGCTTTCTTT
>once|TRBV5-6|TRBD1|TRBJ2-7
CASSPGTGFSYEQYF
TGTGCCAGCAGCCCCGGGACAGGGTTCTCCTACGAGCAGTACTTC
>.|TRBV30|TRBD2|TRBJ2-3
CAWSVLWGLAGVSSTDTQYF
TGTGCCTGGAGTGTATTGTGGGGACTAGCGGGTGTTTCTAGCACAGATACGCAGTATTTT